A single sample gave rise to the 28 T cell receptor beta chains below, sequenced in a study of cytomegalovirus exposure and HLA in healthy donors. The study ran its PCR with 60 Vbeta and 13 Jbeta primers. Assay: immunoSEQ multiplex PCR; the TCRdb copy retains only in-frame clones and omits some. The sample has about 160,000 clones; about 75% are singletons. The sequencing sample was made of PBMCs. These receptors originate from a woman aged 50 to 60 in good health and CMV-seropositive.

The V call is TRBV29-1, the J call TRBJ2-3; TRBD1 matches at 7 bases. J gave up 3 bases and V 3 bases, and 6 bases lay outside the gene matches. Germline lookup yields CDR1 SQVTM and CDR2 ANQGSEA. This CDR3 contains 14 residues. CDR3 nucleotides: TGCAGCGTTGAGGAAGGGGGCGGGACAGATACGCAGTATTTT. Amino acid sequence: CSVEEGGGTDTQYF.

This chain connects TRBV11-2 to TRBJ2-7; no definite D call. The CDR3 has 13 amino acids. In germline, CDR1 is SGHAT, CDR2 FQNNGV. The V end was cut by 3 bases, the J end by 2 bases, with 8 bases between. CDR3: CASSFGQTYEQYF. CDR3 sequence (DNA): TGTGCCAGCAGCTTTGGGCAGACCTACGAGCAGTACTTC.

This clone occurred a few times. V usage is TRBV10-3 and J usage is TRBJ2-3; tentatively, D is TRBD2 (6 bases). V lost 10 bases and J lost 1, with 21 bases in between. Looked up from germline, CDR1 is ENHRY and CDR2 is SYGVKD. This CDR3 is 16 amino acids long. CDR3 nucleotides: TGTGCCACGGCGCGGGGCGCCGGGTCCGGCACAGATACGCAGTATTTT. Protein product: CATARGAGSGTDTQYF.

This clone came up once. The chain recombines TRBV15 with TRBJ1-5; weak D call: TRBD1 (6 bases). The CDR3 runs to 15 residues. Germline CDR1 is LNHNV and CDR2 is YYDKDF (reference sequence). V was cut by 1 base and J by 3 bases, with 10 bases left in between. CDR3 in amino acids: CATSRVGTINQPQHF. The CDR3, as DNA: TGTGCCACCAGCAGAGTGGGGACAATCAATCAGCCCCAGCATTTT.

The CDR3 reads CASSSSGANEQFF. The CDR3 nucleotides read TGTGCCAGCAGTTCCTCGGGGGCCAATGAGCAGTTCTTC. This chain uses TRBV6-6 with TRBJ2-1; D could derive from TRBD1 or TRBD2 (6 bases each). Germline-derived CDR1 and CDR2 are MNHNY and SVGAGI (reference sequence). The CDR3 is 13 residues long. V dropped 4 bases and J dropped 6 bases, with 10 bases sitting between them.

The V gene is TRBV14, the J gene TRBJ2-2, with TRBD1 identical over 7 bases. V was clipped by 3 bases and J by 4 bases; unmatched bases: 8. CDR3 length: 16 residues. Germline-derived CDR1 and CDR2 are SGHDN and FVKESK. The CDR3 region is CASSQAPGQATGELFF. The CDR3 bases are TGTGCCAGCAGCCAGGCCCCTGGACAGGCCACCGGGGAGCTGTTTTTT.

This CDR3 reads CASRRGDSQRGYTF. The CDR3 coding sequence is TGTGCCAGCAGGAGAGGGGACTCTCAGAGGGGCTACACCTTC. J is TRBJ1-2 and V is TRBV7-9; perhaps TRBD1 as D (5 bases). Germline assignment: CDR1 SEHNR and CDR2 FQNEAQ (reference sequence). The V end lost 6 bases, the J end lost 8 bases, and 19 bases lay between the germline ends. The CDR3 has 14 residues. Variable domain in full (rest from reference TRBV7-9 and TRBJ1-2): DTGVSQNPRHKITKRGQNVTFRCDPISEHNRLYWYRQTLGQGPEFLTYFQNEAQLEKSRLLSDRFSAERPKGSFSTLEIQRTEQGDSAMYLCASRRGDSQRGYTFGSGTRLTVV.

This rearrangement joins TRBV2 to TRBJ2-3, with 10 nucleotides matching TRBD1. J lost 3 bases, V lost 8 bases, and 8 bases had no gene match. Germline V lookup: CDR1 SNHLY, CDR2 FYNNEI. The CDR3 consists of 15 residues. Here the CDR3 reads CASQRGDRGTDTQYF. The CDR3 bases are TGTGCCAGCCAAAGGGGGGACAGGGGAACAGATACGCAGTATTTT. Full variable domain (remainder filled in from reference TRBV2 and TRBJ2-3): EPEVTQTPSHQVTQMGQEVILRCVPISNHLYFYWYRQILGQKVEFLVSFYNNEISEKSEIFDDQFSVERPDGSNFTLKIRSTKLEDSAMYFCASQRGDRGTDTQYFGPGTRLTVL.

This clone was seen more than once but under ten times. The chain recombines TRBV5-4 with TRBJ2-1, with 8 bases that match TRBD1. Trimming at V came to 4 bases and at J to 5 bases, leaving 8 bases not matched to a gene. The CDR3 extends over 15 amino acids. From germline, CDR1 is SGHNT and CDR2 YYREEE (reference sequence). DNA of the CDR3: TGTGCCAGCAGCCCACGGACAGGGATAAACAATGAGCAGTTCTTC. The encoded protein is CASSPRTGINNEQFF.

The rearrangement uses TRBV11-2 and TRBJ1-6, with TRBD1 matching over 7 bases. In germline, CDR1 is SGHAT, CDR2 FQNNGV. The CDR3 length is 15 residues. V lost 8 bases to trimming and J lost 4 bases; unmatched junction nucleotides: 8. In nucleotides, the CDR3 is TGTGCCAGCCGTTACCGGGACAGTTATAATTCACCCCTCCACTTT. This translates into CASRYRDSYNSPLHF.

V usage is TRBV6-1 and J usage is TRBJ2-3, with 7 bases fitting TRBD2. Trimming removed 1 base from V and 2 bases from J; junction bases left unmatched: 3. The CDR3 runs to 15 residues. Germline CDR1 MNHNS, CDR2 SASEGT. The DNA of the CDR3 is TGTGCCAGCAGTGAAGGCGGGGGAATCACAGATACGCAGTATTTT. Amino acid sequence: CASSEGGGITDTQYF.

The gene calls are TRBV4-1 and TRBJ1-1; D remains ambiguous. The length of the CDR3 is 14 residues. V was clipped by 3 bases and J by 1 base, with 9 bases between them. Germline V gene sequence: CDR1 MGHRA, CDR2 YSYEKL. CDR3 sequence reads: CASSHEQTNTEAFF. CDR3 nucleotide sequence: TGCGCCAGCAGCCATGAACAGACGAACACTGAAGCTTTCTTT.

The chain recombines TRBV27 with TRBJ1-1, with 9 bases lining up with TRBD1. This CDR3 contains 14 residues. Germline CDR1 reads MNHEY; CDR2 reads SMNVEV (reference sequence). Germline trimming cut 5 bases from V and 7 bases from J; bases unmatched to any gene: 8. CDR3 in DNA: TGTGCCAGCAGTACCCCCGGGACAGGGTTTGAAGCTTTCTTT. Translating it yields CASSTPGTGFEAFF.

V usage is TRBV7-9 and J usage is TRBJ1-4, with no clear D. The CDR3 spans 15 residues. Between the trimmed V and J ends, which lost 2 bases and 3 bases, there was a span of 10 bases. In germline, CDR1 is SEHNR, CDR2 FQNEAQ (reference sequence). CDR3 region: CASSLSEVPNEKLFF. The CDR3 DNA reads as TGTGCCAGCAGCTTATCAGAGGTGCCTAATGAAAAACTGTTTTTT.

This chain uses TRBV19 with TRBJ1-6; TRBD1 aligns across 8 bases. The CDR3 runs 14 residues. Germline loops: CDR1 LNHDA, CDR2 SQIVND (reference sequence). V lost 8 bases, J lost 6 bases, and 6 bases stayed unmatched. CDR3 DNA: TGTGCCAGTCAGCACAGGGGGAGTAATTCACCCCTCCACTTT. This translates into CASQHRGSNSPLHF.

Note on this clone: One end of the junction is discordant with germline, which a read error may explain. The gene calls are TRBV2 and TRBJ2-2; possible D gene TRBD2, 5 bases. The CDR3 loop spans 14 amino acids. Germline V gene lookup returns CDR1 SNHLY and CDR2 FYNNEI. For the CDR3, the DNA is TGTGCCAGCAGTGGAACAGCTCCCAACGGGGAGCCGTTTTTT. Protein product: CASSGTAPNGEPFF. Full variable domain (rest looked up from reference TRBV2 and TRBJ2-2): EPEVTQTPSHQVTQMGQEVILRCVPISNHLYFYWYRQILGQKVEFLVSFYNNEISEKSEIFDDQFSVERPDGSNFTLKIRSTKLEDSAMYFCASSGTAPNGEPFFGEGSRLTVL.

The CDR3 region has the DNA TGTGCCAGCAGTTACTCGGATAATTCAGCGGACGAGCAGTACTTC. Its protein is CASSYSDNSADEQYF. The gene calls are TRBV6-7 and TRBJ2-7; perhaps TRBD2 as D (5 bases). Being an ORF, TRBV6-7 has a function that is uncertain. V shed 0 bases and J shed 5 bases, with 14 bases lying between them. The CDR3 has 15 residues.

The chain is built from TRBV10-2 and TRBJ1-2, with D maybe TRBD1 (6 bases). This CDR3 spans 12 amino acids. CDR1 WSHSY and CDR2 SAAADI come from the germline V gene. Deletions cut 3 bases from V and 13 bases from J, with 15 bases between. In nucleotides, the CDR3 is TGCGCCAGCAGTGAATCCAGGGGTTTCTCCACCTTC. As protein: CASSESRGFSTF.

This chain joins TRBV5-1 and TRBJ2-1; D gene ambiguous. Germline CDR1 reads SGHRS; CDR2 reads YFSETQ. The germline V and J ends were trimmed by 0 bases and 4 bases, with 8 bases remaining between them. The CDR3 is 14 amino acids. CDR3: CASSLGSGYNEQFF. The DNA for the CDR3 is TGCGCCAGCAGCTTGGGGTCGGGTTACAATGAGCAGTTCTTC.

This clone was counted only a few times. This chain uses TRBV18 with TRBJ1-1; a weak D match, TRBD1 (6 bases). The CDR3 runs to 15 residues. V was shortened by 4 bases and J by 0 bases, with 12 bases between the two germline ends. The germline V gene has CDR1 KGHSH and CDR2 LQKENI. The CDR3 DNA is TGTGCCAGCTCACTCCAGACAGGAATGAACACTGAAGCTTTCTTT. This sequence encodes CASSLQTGMNTEAFF.

The gene calls are TRBV2 and TRBJ1-1; no firm D call. The CDR3 has 15 residues. CDR1 and CDR2 (germline): SNHLY, FYNNEI. Trimming cost V 3 bases and J 4 bases, with 15 bases left between them. The chain's CDR3 is CASSDAAAGRTEAFF. CDR3 in DNA: TGTGCCAGCAGTGATGCAGCGGCAGGCCGCACTGAAGCTTTCTTT.

The chain carries TRBV20-1 and TRBJ1-2; D is unclear. This CDR3 has 11 residues. V lost 5 bases, J lost 8 bases, and 12 bases lay in between. Germline V gene sequence: CDR1 DFQATT, CDR2 SNEGSKA (reference sequence). This CDR3 reads CSAFQTGGYTF. The CDR3, as DNA: TGCAGTGCTTTCCAGACGGGGGGCTACACCTTC.

This clone appeared a single time. V gene TRBV5-1 combines with J gene TRBJ2-6; 8 positions agree with TRBD1. Germline values: CDR1 SGHRS, CDR2 YFSETQ. There are 17 residues in the CDR3. V shed 5 bases, J shed 1 base, and the junction held 8 bases outside the gene matches. The CDR3 reads CASSQTGATSGANVLTF. The CDR3 nucleotides are TGCGCCAGCAGTCAGACAGGGGCCACGTCTGGGGCCAACGTCCTGACTTTC. Variable domain in full (rest from reference TRBV5-1 and TRBJ2-6): KAGVTQTPRYLIKTRGQQVTLSCSPISGHRSVSWYQQTPGQGLQFLFEYFSETQRNKGNFPGRFSGRQFSNSRSEMNVSTLELGDSALYLCASSQTGATSGANVLTFGAGSRLTVL.

The chain couples TRBV7-9 to TRBJ2-1; TRBD2 aligns across 8 bases. Trimming at V came to 1 base and at J to 8 bases, leaving 7 bases not matched to a gene. Germline CDR1 is SEHNR and CDR2 is FQNEAQ (reference sequence). The CDR3 is made up of 15 amino acids. CDR3 nucleotides: TGTGCCAGCAGCTTAGGACTAGCGATCACCCATGAGCAGTTCTTC. Amino acid sequence: CASSLGLAITHEQFF.

The V and J genes are TRBV5-6 and TRBJ2-5; tentatively, D is TRBD2 (7 bases). Germline V CDR1 and CDR2: SGHDT, YYEEEE. CDR3 length: 15 amino acids. V lost 3 bases to trimming and J lost 5 bases, with 17 bases between them. The CDR3 DNA reads as TGTGCCAGCAGCTCCCTGGGGGGGCGCGTGGAGACCCAGTACTTC. This encodes CASSSLGGRVETQYF.

This clone came up once. The chain recombines TRBV4-2 with TRBJ2-3; D may be TRBD2 (6 bases). From germline, CDR1 is LGHNA and CDR2 YNFKEQ. The CDR3 runs to 15 residues. The ends were cut back, 1 base at V and 3 bases at J, with 11 bases in the middle. The CDR3 DNA reads as TGTGCCAGCAGCCAAGGTTCGGGGGTTACAGATACGCAGTATTTT. The encoded protein is CASSQGSGVTDTQYF.

The chain links TRBV2 to TRBJ1-6, with 11 nucleotides matching TRBD1. Trimming took 8 bases from V and 10 from J; bases not matched to a gene: 7. Germline loops: CDR1 SNHLY, CDR2 FYNNEI. This CDR3 comprises 14 residues. CDR3 loop: CASGRDRGYSPLHF. The CDR3 DNA reads as TGTGCCAGCGGCCGGGACAGGGGGTACTCACCCCTCCACTTT.

The chain couples TRBV6-1 to TRBJ2-3; tentatively, D is TRBD1 (5 bases). V was cut by 6 bases and J by 2 bases, with 9 bases left in between. Germline lookup yields CDR1 MNHNS and CDR2 SASEGT. The length of the CDR3 is 13 residues. CDR3: CASRGQYTDTQYF. CDR3 nucleotide sequence: TGTGCCAGCAGGGGGCAGTACACAGATACGCAGTATTTT.